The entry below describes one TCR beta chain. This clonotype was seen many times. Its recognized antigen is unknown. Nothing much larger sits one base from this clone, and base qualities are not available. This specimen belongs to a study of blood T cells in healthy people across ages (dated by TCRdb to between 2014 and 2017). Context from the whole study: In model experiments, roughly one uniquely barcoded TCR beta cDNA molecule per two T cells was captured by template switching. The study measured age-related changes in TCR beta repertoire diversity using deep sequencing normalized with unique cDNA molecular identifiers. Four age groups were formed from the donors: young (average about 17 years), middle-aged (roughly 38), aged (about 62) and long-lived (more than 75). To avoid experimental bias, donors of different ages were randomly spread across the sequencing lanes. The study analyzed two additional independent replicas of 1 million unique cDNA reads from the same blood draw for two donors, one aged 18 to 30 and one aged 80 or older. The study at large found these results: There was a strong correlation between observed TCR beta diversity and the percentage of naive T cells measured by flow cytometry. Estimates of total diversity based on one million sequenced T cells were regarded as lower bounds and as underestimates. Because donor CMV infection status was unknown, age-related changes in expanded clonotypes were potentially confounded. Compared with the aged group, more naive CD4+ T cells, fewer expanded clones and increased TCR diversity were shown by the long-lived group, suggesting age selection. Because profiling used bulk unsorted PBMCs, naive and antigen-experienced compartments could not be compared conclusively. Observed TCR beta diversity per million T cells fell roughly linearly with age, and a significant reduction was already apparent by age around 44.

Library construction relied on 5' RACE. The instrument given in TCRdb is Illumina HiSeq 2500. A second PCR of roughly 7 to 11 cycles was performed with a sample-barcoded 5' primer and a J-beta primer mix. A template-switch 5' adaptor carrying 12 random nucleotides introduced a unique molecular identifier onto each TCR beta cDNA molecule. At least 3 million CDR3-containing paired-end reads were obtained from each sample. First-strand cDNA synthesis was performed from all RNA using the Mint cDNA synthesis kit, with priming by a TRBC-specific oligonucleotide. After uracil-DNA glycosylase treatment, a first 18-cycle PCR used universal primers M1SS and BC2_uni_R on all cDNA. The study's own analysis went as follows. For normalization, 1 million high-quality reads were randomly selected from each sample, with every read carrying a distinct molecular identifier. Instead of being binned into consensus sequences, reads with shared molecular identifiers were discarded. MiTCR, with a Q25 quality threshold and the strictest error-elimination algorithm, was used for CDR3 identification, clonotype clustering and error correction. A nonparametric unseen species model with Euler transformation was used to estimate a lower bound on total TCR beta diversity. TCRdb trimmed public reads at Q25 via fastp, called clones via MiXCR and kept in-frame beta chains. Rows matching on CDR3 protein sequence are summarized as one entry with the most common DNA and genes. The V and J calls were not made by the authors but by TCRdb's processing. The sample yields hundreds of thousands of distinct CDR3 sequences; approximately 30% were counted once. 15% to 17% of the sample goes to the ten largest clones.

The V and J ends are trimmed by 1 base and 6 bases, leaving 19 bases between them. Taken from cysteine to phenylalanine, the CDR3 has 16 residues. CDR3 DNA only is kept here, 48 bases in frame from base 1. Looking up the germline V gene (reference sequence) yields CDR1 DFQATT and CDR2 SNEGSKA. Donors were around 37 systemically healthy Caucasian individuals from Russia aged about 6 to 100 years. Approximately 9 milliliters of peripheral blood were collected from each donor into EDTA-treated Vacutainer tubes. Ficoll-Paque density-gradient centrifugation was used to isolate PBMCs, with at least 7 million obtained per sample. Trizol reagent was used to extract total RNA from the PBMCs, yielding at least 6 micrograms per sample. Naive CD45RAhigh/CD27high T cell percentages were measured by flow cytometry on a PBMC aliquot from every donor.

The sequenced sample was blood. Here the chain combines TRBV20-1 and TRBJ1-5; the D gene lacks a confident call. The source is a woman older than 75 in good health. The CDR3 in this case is CSARVGPKVGSQPQHF. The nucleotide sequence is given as TGCAGTGCTAGAGTCGGACCAAAGGTCGGCAGTCAGCCCCAGCATTTT.